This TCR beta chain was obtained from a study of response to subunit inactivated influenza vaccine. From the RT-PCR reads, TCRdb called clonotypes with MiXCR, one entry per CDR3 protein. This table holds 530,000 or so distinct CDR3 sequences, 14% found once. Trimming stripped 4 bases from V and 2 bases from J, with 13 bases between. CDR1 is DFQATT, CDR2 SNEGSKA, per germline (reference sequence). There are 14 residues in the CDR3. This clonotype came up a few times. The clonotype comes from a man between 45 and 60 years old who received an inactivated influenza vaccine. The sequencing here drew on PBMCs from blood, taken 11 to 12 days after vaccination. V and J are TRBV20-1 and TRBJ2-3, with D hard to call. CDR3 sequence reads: CSAKWAPNTDTQYF. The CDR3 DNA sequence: TGCAGTGCTAAATGGGCCCCGAACACAGATACGCAGTATTTT.